This T cell receptor beta chain was captured in a study of T cell responses to AZD1222 COVID-19 vaccine. The protocol was immunoSEQ multiplex PCR, while the TCRdb copy is restricted to in-frame clones and leaves out a portion. The repertoire holds 100,000 to 150,000 clones, with more than 80% as singletons. CDR1 and CDR2 (germline): MNHEY, SVGAGI. The CDR3 has 14 amino acids. V lost 6 bases to trimming and J lost 3 bases, with 15 bases between them. This clone was detected a few times. This sequence originates from an adult who received the AZD1222 COVID-19 vaccine. The rearrangement uses TRBV6-5 and TRBJ2-7, with D possibly TRBD2 on 5 matching bases. The source was peripheral blood, collected 28 days after the second AZD1222 dose. CDR3 in amino acids: CASSPYLAGYEQYF. CDR3 coding DNA: TGTGCCAGCAGCCCCTATCTCGCGGGCTACGAGCAGTACTTC.